This entry concerns a single T cell receptor beta chain. Germline V gene data show CDR1 as SGHAT and CDR2 as FQNNGV. V lost 7 bases and J 7 bases, leaving 17 bases between the germline ends. The CDR3 sequence is 13 residues long. TCRdb re-called the 5' RACE reads with MiXCR, one entry per CDR3 protein. The sample carries about 110,000 distinct CDR3 sequences, 9% to 14% recorded once. The data originate from a study of early T cells in non-severe SARS-CoV-2 infection. Sequenced input: whole blood. The V gene is TRBV11-2, the J gene TRBJ2-7; TRBD1 is a possible D gene (5 bases). This TCR was sampled from an adult who was a healthcare worker with PCR-confirmed SARS-CoV-2 infection or an uninfected control (not recorded which). The DNA for the CDR3 is TGTGCCAGCAAGGGGCCAGGTACCGGGGAGCAGTACTTC. Its translation: CASKGPGTGEQYF.